Described below is a single TCR beta chain sequence and its context. No antigen is known for it. The record has no base qualities; no much larger clone is one base away. TCRbeta CDR3 regions were amplified from genomic DNA by means of the immunoSEQ Assay, a bias-controlled multiplex PCR. As for the authors' bioinformatics: The number of nucleated cells in each sample was estimated by amplification of reference gene primers within the assay. To quantify the absolute abundance of each unique TCRbeta CDR3 rearrangement, sequence reads were collapsed and filtered. For each sample, productive Simpson clonality was calculated by taking the square root of Simpson's diversity index across productive rearrangements. TCRdb holds this immuneACCESS table with in-frame rearrangements only. Some clones are missing; in checked studies, unresolved V genes explain under half, and the rest has no known cause. The DNA was the basis for D and trimming; V, J and clone size are from that table. The sample table records tens of thousands of clones; about 86% of these occur just once. The top ten clonotypes cover under 50% of the sample.

The sample belongs to a study of blood T cell repertoires in COVID-19 (dated by TCRdb to 2018 to 2021). Notes on the research overall: Samples covering the acute and convalescent phases of COVID-19 were provided by collaborators in the United States, Italy and Spain. The prospective study material was composed of cDNA or gDNA derived from T cells, B-cell-depleted T cells, or PBMCs. Subjects who had been exposed to COVID-19, were actively infected with it, or had recovered from it provided the deeply sampled blood TCRbeta repertoires that made up the dataset. The repertoires were released in a freely available public database intended as a resource for research on the immune response to SARS-CoV-2. The samples were drawn from two sources: the first 160 participants of the ongoing ImmuneRACE study, and fewer than 1,500 subjects contributed by 6 global collaborators. The sample metadata nearly always contained a de-identified subject ID, COVID-19 status, age in years and sex. Where available, HLA class I and class II types were taken from metadata supplied by the sample provider and were not determined by assay-based typing. What the research found in general, with its limitations: Clinical and demographic metadata were provided uncurated, with the amount varying by source and participant.

CDR1 and CDR2 are read off the germline V gene as SGHRS and YFSETQ. V loses 4 bases of germline sequence and J loses 1 base, and the interval between the two ends is 18 bases. From the cysteine through the phenylalanine, the CDR3 covers 16 amino acids. The CDR3 DNA has 48 bases and is translated from base 1. Each collaborating institution followed its own protocols to collect whole blood in K2EDTA tubes. For TCRbeta analysis, collaborators shipped samples as frozen whole blood, isolated PBMCs, or DNA extracted from either of those sample types. The sequencing input was peripheral blood. This sequence was found in a woman aged 80 or over with active or convalescent COVID-19. This receptor chain uses TRBV5-1 and TRBJ2-7; TRBD1 is possibly the D segment (6 matching bases). The CDR3: CASSPTPGQRSYEQYF. The DNA is as follows: TGCGCCAGCAGCCCTACCCCCGGACAGCGATCCTACGAGCAGTACTTC.